The rows below give T cell receptor beta chains drawn from one sample of a study of radiotherapy plus CTLA-4 blockade in lung cancer. Using immunoSEQ multiplex PCR, the repertoire was profiled, and TCRdb retains in-frame clones only, with some absent. Here the sample spans about 91,000 clones, 72% being singletons. The starting material was peripheral blood, obtained from a patient treated with radiotherapy plus ipilimumab. The receptors stem from a human donor with non-small cell lung cancer that progressed on radiotherapy plus ipilimumab. CDR3s leave out the opening cysteine and the closing phenylalanine or tryptophan.

v_call: TRBV4-1
j_call: TRBJ1-4
cdr3_aa: ASSPGPTNEKLF

v_call: TRBV9
j_call: TRBJ2-1
cdr3_aa: ASSVAGNEQF

v_call: TRBV30
j_call: TRBJ1-4
cdr3_aa: AWSLGGANEKLF

v_call: TRBV25-1
j_call: TRBJ1-2
cdr3_aa: ASSDEWNYGYT

v_call: TRBV5-1
j_call: TRBJ2-7
cdr3_aa: ASAACEQY

v_call: TRBV6-1
j_call: TRBJ2-7
cdr3_aa: ASSGTIWGEQY

v_call: TRBV19
j_call: TRBJ2-3
cdr3_aa: ASSLVSTDTQY

v_call: TRBV11-2
j_call: TRBJ2-1
cdr3_aa: ASSLVAFSGRAYNEQF

v_call: TRBV28
j_call: TRBJ1-3
cdr3_aa: ASSPPGTERSGNTIY

v_call: TRBV11-2
j_call: TRBJ1-6
cdr3_aa: ASSLAPGYNSPLH

v_call: TRBV5-1
j_call: TRBJ2-2
cdr3_aa: ASSPGTGGTGELF